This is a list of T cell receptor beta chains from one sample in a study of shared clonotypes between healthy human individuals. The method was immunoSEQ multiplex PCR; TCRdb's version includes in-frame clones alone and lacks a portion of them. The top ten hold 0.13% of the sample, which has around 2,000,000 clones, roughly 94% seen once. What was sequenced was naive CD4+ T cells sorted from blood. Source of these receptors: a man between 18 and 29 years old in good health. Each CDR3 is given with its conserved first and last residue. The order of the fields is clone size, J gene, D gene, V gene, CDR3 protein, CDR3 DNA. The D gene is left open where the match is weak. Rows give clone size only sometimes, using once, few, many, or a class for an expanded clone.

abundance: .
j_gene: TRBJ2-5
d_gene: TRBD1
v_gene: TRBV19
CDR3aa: CASSILGQGRETQYF
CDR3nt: TGTGCCAGTAGTATACTGGGACAGGGTCGGGAGACCCAGTACTTC

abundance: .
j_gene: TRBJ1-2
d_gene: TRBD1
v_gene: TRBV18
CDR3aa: CASSLNRQGEGGYTF
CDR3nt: TGTGCCAGCTCACTAAATCGACAGGGTGAAGGGGGCTACACCTTC

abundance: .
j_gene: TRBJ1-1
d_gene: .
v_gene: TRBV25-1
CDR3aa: CASSLRQDRGTEAFF
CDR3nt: TGTGCCAGCAGTCTCCGACAGGATAGAGGAACTGAAGCTTTCTTT

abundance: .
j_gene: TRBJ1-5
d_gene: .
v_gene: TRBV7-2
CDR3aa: CASSLWGSNSNQPQHF
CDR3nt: TGTGCCAGCAGCTTGTGGGGGTCCAATAGCAATCAGCCCCAGCATTTT

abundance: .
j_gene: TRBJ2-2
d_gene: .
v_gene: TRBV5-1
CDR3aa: CASSLEANLNTGELFF
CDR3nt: TGCGCCAGCAGCTTGGAAGCGAATCTGAACACCGGGGAGCTGTTTTTT

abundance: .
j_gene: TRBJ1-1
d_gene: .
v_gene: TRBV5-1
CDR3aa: CASSRTQGLNTEAFF
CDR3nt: TGCGCCAGCAGCCGAACCCAGGGCCTGAACACTGAAGCTTTCTTT

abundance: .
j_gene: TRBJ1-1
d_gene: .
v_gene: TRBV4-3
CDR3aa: CASSLGHLNTEAFF
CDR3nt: TGCGCCAGCAGCCTCGGACACCTGAACACTGAAGCTTTCTTT

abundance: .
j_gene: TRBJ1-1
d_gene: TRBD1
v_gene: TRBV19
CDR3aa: CASITTGFAEAFF
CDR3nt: TGTGCCAGTATTACGACAGGGTTCGCTGAAGCTTTCTTT

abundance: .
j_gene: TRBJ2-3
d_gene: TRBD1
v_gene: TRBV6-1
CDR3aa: CASRGDSRTDTQYF
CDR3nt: TGTGCCAGCAGAGGGGACAGTCGCACAGATACGCAGTATTTT

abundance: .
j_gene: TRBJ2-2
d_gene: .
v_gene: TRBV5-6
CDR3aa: CASSSLRAGTGELFF
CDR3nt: TGTGCCAGCAGCTCTCTTAGGGCGGGCACCGGGGAGCTGTTTTTT

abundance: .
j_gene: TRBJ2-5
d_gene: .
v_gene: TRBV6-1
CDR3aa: CASRSVPQETQYF
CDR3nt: TGTGCCAGCAGATCCGTCCCCCAAGAGACCCAGTACTTC

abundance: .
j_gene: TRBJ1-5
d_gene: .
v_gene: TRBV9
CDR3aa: CASSVSGRGDQPQHF
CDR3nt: TGTGCCAGCAGCGTATCCGGGAGAGGCGATCAGCCCCAGCATTTT

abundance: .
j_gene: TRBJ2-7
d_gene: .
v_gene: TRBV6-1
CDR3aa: CASNRGRGYEQYF
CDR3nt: TGTGCCAGCAATCGGGGCAGGGGCTACGAGCAGTACTTC

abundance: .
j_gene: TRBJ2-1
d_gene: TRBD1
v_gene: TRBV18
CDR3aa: CASSPRTGGGNEQFF
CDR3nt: TGTGCCAGCTCACCTCGGACAGGGGGCGGGAATGAGCAGTTCTTC

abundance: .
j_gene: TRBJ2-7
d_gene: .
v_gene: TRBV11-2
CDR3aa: CASSSRDASSHYEQYF
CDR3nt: TGTGCCAGCAGCTCCCGGGACGCCTCCTCCCACTACGAGCAGTACTTC

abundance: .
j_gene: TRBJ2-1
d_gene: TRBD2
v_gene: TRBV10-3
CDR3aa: CAISALASGVNEQFF
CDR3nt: TGTGCCATCAGTGCCCTGGCTAGCGGGGTCAATGAGCAGTTCTTC

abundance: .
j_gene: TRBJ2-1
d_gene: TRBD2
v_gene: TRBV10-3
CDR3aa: CAITSGLAGVNEQFF
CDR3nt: TGTGCCATCACTTCGGGACTAGCGGGAGTCAATGAGCAGTTCTTC

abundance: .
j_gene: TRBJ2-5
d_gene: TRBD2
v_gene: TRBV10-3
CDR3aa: CASNGGREETQYF
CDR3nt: TGTGCCTCAAACGGCGGGAGGGAAGAGACCCAGTACTTC

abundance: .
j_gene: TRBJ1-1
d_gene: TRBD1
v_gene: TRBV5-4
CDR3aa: CASSSGQGGTEAFF
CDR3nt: TGTGCCAGCAGCTCGGGACAGGGAGGCACTGAAGCTTTCTTT

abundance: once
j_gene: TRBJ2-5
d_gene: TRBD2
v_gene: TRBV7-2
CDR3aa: CASSSSGRFETQYF
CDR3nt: TGTGCCAGCAGTTCTAGCGGGAGGTTCGAGACCCAGTACTTC

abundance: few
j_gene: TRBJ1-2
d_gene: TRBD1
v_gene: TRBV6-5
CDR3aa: CASSYPKSGGRYGYTF
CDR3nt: TGTGCCAGCAGTTACCCCAAGTCAGGGGGCCGGTATGGCTACACCTTC

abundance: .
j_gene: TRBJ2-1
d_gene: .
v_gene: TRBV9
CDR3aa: CASTLMGADNNEQFF
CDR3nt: TGTGCCAGCACCCTCATGGGCGCTGATAACAATGAGCAGTTCTTC

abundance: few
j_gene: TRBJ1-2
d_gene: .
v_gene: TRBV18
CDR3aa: CASSPGADYGYTF
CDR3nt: TGTGCCAGCTCACCCGGGGCGGACTATGGCTACACCTTC

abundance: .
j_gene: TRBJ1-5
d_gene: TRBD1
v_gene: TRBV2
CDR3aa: CASRRQGQPQHF
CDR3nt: TGTGCCAGCAGGAGACAGGGTCAGCCCCAGCATTTT

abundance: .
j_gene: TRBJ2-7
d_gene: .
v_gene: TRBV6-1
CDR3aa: CASGDGPLDEQYF
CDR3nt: TGTGCCAGCGGAGATGGGCCCCTAGACGAGCAGTACTTC

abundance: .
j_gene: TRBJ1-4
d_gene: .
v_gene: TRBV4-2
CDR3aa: CASSQDGDGYNEKLFF
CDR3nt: TGTGCCAGCAGCCAAGACGGCGACGGATATAATGAAAAACTGTTTTTT

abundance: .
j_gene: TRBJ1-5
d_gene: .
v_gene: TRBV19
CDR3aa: CASQYRTASNQPQHF
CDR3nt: TGTGCCAGTCAATACCGGACAGCGAGCAATCAGCCCCAGCATTTT

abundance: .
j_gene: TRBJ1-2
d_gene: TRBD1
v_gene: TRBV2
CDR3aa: CASNDGQGATAGYTF
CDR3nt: TGTGCCAGCAATGATGGACAGGGGGCGACGGCTGGCTACACCTTC

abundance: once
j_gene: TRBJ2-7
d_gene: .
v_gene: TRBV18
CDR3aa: CASSPPHREQHEQYF
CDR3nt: TGTGCCAGCTCACCACCGCACAGGGAACAACACGAGCAGTACTTC

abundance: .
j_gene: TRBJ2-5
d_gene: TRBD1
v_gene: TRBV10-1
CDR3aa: CASSPQGVETQYF
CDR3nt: TGCGCCAGCAGCCCGCAGGGGGTTGAGACCCAGTACTTC

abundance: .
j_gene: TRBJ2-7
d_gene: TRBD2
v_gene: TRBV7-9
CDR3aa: CASSTGTSGLRGSYEQYF
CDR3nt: TGTGCCAGCAGCACCGGGACTAGCGGGCTTCGAGGCTCCTACGAGCAGTACTTC

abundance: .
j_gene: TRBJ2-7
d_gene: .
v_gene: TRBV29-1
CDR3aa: CSVEDRLNSYEQYF
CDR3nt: TGCAGCGTTGAAGATCGGTTGAACAGCTACGAGCAGTACTTC

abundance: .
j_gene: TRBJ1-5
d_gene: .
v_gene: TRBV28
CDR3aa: CASTTSRGRLPSNQPQHF
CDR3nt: TGTGCCAGCACCACCTCACGGGGGCGCCTCCCTAGCAATCAGCCCCAGCATTTT